This record looks at one T cell receptor beta chain sequence and its context. Its antigen is currently not known. No base quality information exists; no much larger clone differs at one position. One collaborating source in Seattle enrolled patients during active infection and followed them longitudinally through the course of disease. Each collaborating institution followed its own protocols to collect whole blood in K2EDTA tubes. For TCRbeta analysis, collaborator samples were shipped as frozen whole blood, as isolated PBMCs, or as DNA extracted from either sample type. TCRbeta CDR3 regions were amplified from genomic DNA using the immunoSEQ Assay, a bias-controlled multiplex PCR. Per the source publication's procedure: The number of nucleated cells in each sample was estimated by amplification of reference gene primers within the assay. To quantify the absolute abundance of each unique TCRbeta CDR3 rearrangement, sequence reads were collapsed and filtered. For each sample, productive Simpson clonality was calculated by taking the square root of Simpson's diversity index across productive rearrangements. In TCRdb, the immuneACCESS table is reduced to in-frame sequences with V and J assigned. These tables do not hold every clone; where another copy was compared, an unresolved V gene accounts for under half, and the others remain unexplained. V and J calls and clone size are given by that table; D and trimming were obtained from the DNA. The sample data list around 250,000 clones, and more than 75% of these were observed just once. Clones ranked in the top ten supply roughly 6.2% of the sample.

These data are taken from a study of blood T cell repertoires in COVID-19 (dated by TCRdb to 2018 to 2020). Regarding the research as a whole: Collaborator samples came from the United States, Italy and Spain and covered acute and convalescent phases of COVID-19. Where HLA class I and class II types were available, the types were taken from metadata supplied by the sample provider, not from assay-based typing. Deeply sampled blood TCRbeta repertoires from subjects exposed to, actively infected with, or recovered from COVID-19 were included in the dataset. The samples were drawn from the first 160 participants of the ongoing ImmuneRACE study and from some 1,300 subjects provided by 6 global collaborators. The material from the prospective study consisted of cDNA or gDNA derived from T cells, B-cell-depleted T cells, or PBMCs. A freely available public database, intended as a resource for researchers studying the immune response to SARS-CoV-2, is where the repertoires were released. Sample metadata almost always included a de-identified subject ID, COVID-19 status, age in years and sex. General study outcomes and caveats: How much clinical and demographic metadata was included differed by source and by participant, and the metadata was provided uncurated.

V lost 3 bases and J lost 8 bases, and the count of bases not matched to a germline gene is 13. Taken from cysteine to phenylalanine, the CDR3 has 17 residues. Solely the CDR3 DNA is kept, with 51 bases framed from the first base. The sample consisted of peripheral blood. The V and J segments used are TRBV5-3 and TRBJ2-6, with 8 middle bases fitting TRBD1. TRBV5-3 is classed as an ORF, of uncertain function. This TCR was recovered from a woman older than 75 with COVID-19, enrolled during active disease. CDR3 region: CARSYRFEQGVTNVLTF. The DNA reads TGTGCCAGAAGCTACCGGTTTGAACAGGGGGTAACCAACGTCCTGACTTTC.